This TCR beta chain emerged from a study of blood T cell repertoires in COVID-19. Method: immunoSEQ multiplex PCR; TCRdb's copy keeps in-frame clones and lacks some. In the table there are some 210,000 clones, around 90% of which are singletons. The CDR3 has 16 residues. Germline CDR1 is SGDLS and CDR2 is YYNGEE. V lost 0 bases, J lost 7 bases, and 4 bases stayed unmatched. The TCR was taken from a man in his thirties or forties with acute or convalescent COVID-19. Sequencing used peripheral blood. The genes are TRBV9 and TRBJ1-6; 10 bases map to TRBD1. DNA for the CDR3: TGTGCCAGCAGCGTAGAGGGACAGGGGACCAATTCACCCCTCCACTTT. This gives the protein CASSVEGQGTNSPLHF.